This TCR beta chain derives from a study of cytomegalovirus exposure and HLA in healthy donors (dated by TCRdb to 2017 to 2019). In terms of the full investigation: An earlier analysis of some 500 of the donors reported about 250 Gb of sequence data and 117 million unique TCR beta sequences from 150 million to 200 million T cells. Four to six DR-DQ haplotypes were handled as single units for association and clustering, since linkage in the cohort was strong. The study used immunosequencing to profile the T cell repertoires of under 700 subjects and linked those repertoires to cytomegalovirus serostatus. An earlier analysis of nearly 600 of the donors applied high-throughput TCR beta sequencing to assess whether each TCR beta V gene segment acted as functional or pseudogenic. A separate validation cohort of about 110 different subjects was used in addition to the approximately 700-subject first cohort. The study was designed to test whether signatures of past pathogen exposure could be identified by cataloging public T cell receptors. Every repertoire in the discovery cohort had been generated on one and the same sequencing platform. A later genetic analysis took genome-wide SNP genotypes for 398 of the 666 donors and used that subset as a discovery cohort. Of the roughly 400 genotyped donors, 75% to 85% were placed in the genetic ancestry cluster associated with self-reported Caucasian donors. A later analysis re-examined previously published TCR beta repertoires from roughly 720 donors and added high-resolution HLA genotyping to investigate patterns of TCR occurrence. Across some 400 genotyped donors of the cohort, an average of approximately 240,000 unique TCR beta nucleotide sequences per donor were sequenced, and roughly a sixth of those sequences were non-productive. Roughly 300 gigabases of sequencing data and tens of millions of unique TCR sequences were included in an early release covering several hundred HLA-typed donors. Alongside the repertoire data, information on donor age, sex, ethnicity and CMV serostatus was compiled. The number of typed donors differed by locus: 629-630 for A, B, C, DRB1 and DQB1; some 540 for DQA1; over 600 for DPA1; and some 450 for DPB1. HLA typing covered class I and class II loci at four-digit resolution. To predict cytomegalovirus infection status, the study combined high-throughput TCR immunosequencing, statistical association of individual TCRs with disease status, and machine learning. The later analysis used no new phenotypic data to find candidate immune exposures, relying instead on TCR beta sequences and their occurrence across donors. Here is what the overall study found, with its caveats: Presence/absence analyses assumed roughly uniform sequencing depth across donors, an assumption that may not hold. The authors suggested that the approach could potentially be extended to other disease states and immunological phenotypes. For the cohort, immune exposure information was limited to CMV serostatus. In this cohort, only TCR beta chains were sequenced, and detectable features were limited by the absence of alpha or paired-chain data. In a later analysis, HLA-associated TCR beta chains showed more clonal expansion and lower generation probabilities than non-associated chains that were equally common. In a later genetic analysis, a missense DCLRE1C variant was associated with V-gene and J-gene trimming of TCR beta chains, and the association was replicated in an independent cohort. According to a later analysis, parvovirus B19, influenza, CMV and Epstein-Barr virus appeared linked to several top co-occurrence clusters. In a later genetic analysis, fewer N-insertions in productive TCRs were reported among donors in an Asian-associated ancestry cluster than the roughly 670-donor mean. An earlier analysis of approximately 590 of the donors showed that most TCR beta V segments appeared in productive rearrangements either about 87% or about 30% of the time, which broadly matched IMGT annotations. In a later analysis, some 17,000 TCR beta sequences were associated with specific HLA alleles at a false discovery rate of 0.05. Correlated functional status among segregating V segments might be attributable to linkage disequilibrium, but an unknown experimental factor could not be ruled out. The 87-base-pair reads could not distinguish some IMGT-functional V segments, including TRBV6-2 and TRBV6-3, so those segments were excluded. A further reported finding was that TCR beta sequences accurately predicted the HLA-A and HLA-B alleles for most subjects in the first cohort. Assigning TCR associations to individual alleles was difficult when HLA alleles, especially DR and DQ, strongly co-occurred. Across donors, most TCR sequences were observed very rarely, whereas some public TCRs were present in many individuals. A few of the identified cytomegalovirus-associated TCR beta chains were confirmed in vitro to be specific for cytomegalovirus antigens. According to a later analysis, most CMV-associated TCR beta chains appeared to be HLA-restricted, and the HLA associations seemed to be driven largely by CMV exposure. The earlier analysis of a few hundred of the donors excluded some 16 rarely observed V segments, including chromosome 9 orphons, because counts were too low. The classifier was reported to diagnose cytomegalovirus status with high specificity and sensitivity in both the original and validation cohorts. Because some donors lacked HLA typing at each locus, the association tests relied only on the typed subset. The sequencing pipeline was judged likely to have produced a cluster of highly shared sequence variants as a technical artifact. The study listed 150 to 200 TCR beta chains as associated with cytomegalovirus. In a later analysis, TCR association rates were found to vary across HLA loci, with the most associated TCRs seen for DRB1 alleles and the fewest for HLA-C alleles.

The CDR3 runs 15 residues from the cysteine to the phenylalanine. The read is trimmed to its CDR3 DNA, 45 bases read in frame from base 1. V is cut back by 5 bases and J by 1 base, with 6 bases in the junction unmatched. Reading the germline V gene (reference sequence) gives CDR1 MNHEY and CDR2 SMNVEV. The library was generated by the immunoSEQ multiplex PCR assay. For the multiplex PCR, a mixture combining 60 forward primers for TCR Vbeta segments and 13 reverse primers for TCR Jbeta segments was used. The CDR3 region of rearranged TCR beta genes was amplified from genomic DNA with a multiplex PCR assay. Amplified TCR beta libraries were sequenced as 87-base-pair reads on the Illumina HiSeq System. The authors processed their data as follows. A later analysis counted some 74 million unique TCR beta chains across the 550 to 700 repertoires, and around 12 million of these chains were shared by at least two donors. A nearest-neighbor algorithm error-corrected the raw reads and collapsed the reads into unique sequences, merging closely related sequences to remove PCR and sequencing errors. CDR3 sequences were aligned to IMGT reference sequences to assign V, D and J gene segments. For a sequence to be retained, a match of at least six nucleotides to both a V gene segment and a J gene segment was required. A rearrangement was called productive if the CDR3 had no stop codons and remained in frame with V and J, and every other rearrangement was called non-productive. Following IMGT convention, CDR3 was defined as the stretch from the second conserved V-encoded cysteine to the conserved J-encoded phenylalanine. Sequences without an unambiguous match to a single V gene segment were excluded from the earlier analysis of 450 to 650 of the donors. In an earlier analysis of about 590 of the donors, a V segment was called functional when productive rearrangements were above 56.7%, and segregating when the standard deviation between donors exceeded 5%. A statistical classification framework was built to diagnose cytomegalovirus status from the catalog of TCR beta chain sequences. V and J gene assignment, in a later analysis, came from comparing TCR nucleotide sequences with IMGT/GENE-DB human TR gene sequences. A later analysis assigned CDR3 sequences and most-parsimonious VDJ recombination scenarios with the TCRdist pipeline. In a later analysis, every TCR beta chain was defined by the combination of its CDR3 amino acid sequence and its V-gene family, and reads without a unique V-gene family were dropped. As a way to deal with suspected cross-contamination and a sequencing artifact, a later analysis dropped nearly 600 nucleotide sequences that were highly shared and had low generation probability. In a later analysis, a clonal expansion index for each public chain was calculated from normalized within-repertoire ranks of inferred template counts. In a later analysis, generation probabilities were computed with a VDJ recombination model fitted to out-of-frame rearrangements, and the resulting probabilities were checked against IGoR. In a later analysis, TCR-TCR, TCR-HLA and TCR-CMV co-occurrence was scored with hypergeometric tests, and a repertoire-size bias correction was applied to TCR pairs. To estimate false discovery rates, a later analysis permuted the HLA or CMV assignments 20 times. In a later analysis, co-occurring TCRs were grouped using DBSCAN, and TCRdist sequence similarity was added for clustering within HLA-allele-positive subsets. Repertoires with fewer than 30,000 or more than 120,000 public chains, plus five repertoires with anomalous nucleotide sharing, were excluded from co-occurrence clustering. As stored in TCRdb, this immuneACCESS dataset retains in-frame rearrangements with V and J assigned. A fraction of the clones does not appear; measured against another copy, unresolved V genes explain less than half of the discrepancy, and the remainder lacks a known reason. That table supplies the V and J calls and clone size; D and trimming were determined from the DNA. Here the sample has about 160,000 clones; roughly 80% occur a single time. The leading ten clones occupy around 2% of the sample.

About this clone: The clone's antigen remains unknown. Per-base quality was not reported, and no clone a single base away is much larger than it.

The cohort comprised several hundred healthy bone marrow donors. At the time of sampling, all cohort members were nominally healthy, though unrecorded immune exposures were likely present. The donor tested CMV seronegative and was one of the 352 seronegative cohort members. A peripheral blood sample was collected from each donor, and TCR beta sequencing was performed on peripheral blood mononuclear cells. The Qiagen DNeasy Blood Extraction Kit was used to extract genomic DNA from the blood cell samples. This receptor was obtained from a female donor in good health and CMV-seronegative. The sequenced sample was PBMCs. The chain is assembled from TRBV27 and TRBJ2-3; the junction holds 7 bases that match TRBD1. The nucleotide sequence is TGTGCCAGCAGTCCCACAGGGGTCGGCACAGATACGCAGTATTTT. It is translated as CASSPTGVGTDTQYF.